These T cell receptor beta chains were read from a single sample in a study of CD8 T cells in Susac syndrome. TCRdb re-derived calls from the immunoSEQ multiplex PCR reads in MiXCR, one entry per CDR3 protein. The sample holds 330,000 or so distinct CDR3 sequences, 89% seen once. The sequencing input was CD8+ T cells from PBMCs. These receptors originate from a human donor with multiple sclerosis. Each CDR3 is given with its conserved first and last residue. D genes are given only for firm matches. Size is omitted from some rows. Given values are once, few, many or a class for expanded clones.

d_call,clone_size,j_call,v_call,cdr3_nt,cdr3_aa
.,.,TRBJ2-7,TRBV19,TGTGCCAGTAGTCCTGCGGTCGTTTACTACGAGCAGTACTTC,CASSPAVVYYEQYF
.,.,TRBJ2-1,TRBV2,TGTGCCAGCAGTGTTGGCAGAACCAATGAGCAGTTCTTC,CASSVGRTNEQFF
.,.,TRBJ2-5,TRBV28,TGTGCCAGCAGTTCACACATCTGGAGGGGACCCCGCCAAGAGACCCAGTACTTC,CASSSHIWRGPRQETQYF
.,.,TRBJ2-6,TRBV12-3/TRBV12-4,TGTGCCAGCAAGGAAACCTCGGGGGGCCCTACCTCCTCTGGGGCCAACGTCCTGACTTTC,CASKETSGGPTSSGANVLTF
.,once,TRBJ1-2,TRBV27,TGTGCCAGCAGTTCCTACCCCAGAGATGGCTACACCTTC,CASSSYPRDGYTF
TRBD1,.,TRBJ1-1,TRBV5-1,TGCGCCAGCAGATCAACAGGGGTCACTGAAGCTTTCTTT,CASRSTGVTEAFF
TRBD1,.,TRBJ2-1,TRBV19,TGTGCCAGTAGTATGGACTCGGGACAGGCCTACAATGAGCAGTTCTTC,CASSMDSGQAYNEQFF
TRBD1,.,TRBJ2-5,TRBV27,TGTGCCAGCAGTTTATCCCCGGACAGGACACAGACCCAGTACTTC,CASSLSPDRTQTQYF
.,.,TRBJ2-4,TRBV5-8,TGTGCCAGCAATCCCCAAGCTGGGAGGTACAGTGACATTCAGTACTTC,CASNPQAGRYSDIQYF
.,.,TRBJ1-2,TRBV5-5,TGTGCCAGCAGCTCCCAGGGGATCCCCTATGGCTACACCTTC,CASSSQGIPYGYTF
.,few,TRBJ2-2,TRBV19,TGTGCCAGCAGCCAGGGCGCCGGGGAGCTGTTTTTT,CASSQGAGELFF
TRBD2,.,TRBJ2-2,TRBV5-4,TGTGCCAGCAGCTCGGCGGGGGGGACCGGGGAGCTGTTTTTT,CASSSAGGTGELFF
.,.,TRBJ1-3,TRBV6-5,TGTGCCAGCAGTTACTTCGAGGGTCCTGGAAACACCATATATTTT,CASSYFEGPGNTIYF
.,.,TRBJ2-1,TRBV11-3,TGTGCCAGCAGCTTAGACGGGACGGCCAGCTCCTACAATGAGCAGTTCTTC,CASSLDGTASSYNEQFF
TRBD2,.,TRBJ2-7,TRBV28,TGTGCCAGCAGTTTCGGGATAACTAGCGGGAGTTTCGACGAGCAGTACTTC,CASSFGITSGSFDEQYF
TRBD2,once,TRBJ2-1,TRBV6-2/TRBV6-3,TGTGCCAGCAGTTACGGGGGGGACGGGTATGAGCAGTTCTTC,CASSYGGDGYEQFF
TRBD1,.,TRBJ2-7,TRBV7-8,TGTGCCAGCAGCTTTTCGGGACAGGGATTCCACGAGCAGTACTTC,CASSFSGQGFHEQYF
TRBD1,.,TRBJ2-7,TRBV12-3/TRBV12-4,TGTGCCGGCAGTTCCGGGACAGAGGACGAGCAGTACTTC,CAGSSGTEDEQYF
.,.,TRBJ2-3,TRBV4-3,TGCGCCAGCAGCCAGGATACTAGTATTCGTTTCGCAGATACGCAGTATTTT,CASSQDTSIRFADTQYF
.,.,TRBJ2-7,TRBV6-5,TGTGCCAGCAGTTACTATTTACTGGGGGGCGAGCAGTACTTC,CASSYYLLGGEQYF
TRBD2,.,TRBJ2-1,TRBV19,TGTGCCAGTAGTATAGGAGCGGGAGCCAATGAGCAGTTCTTC,CASSIGAGANEQFF
TRBD1,.,TRBJ1-4,TRBV27,TGTGCCAGCAGTTTGTTCTCTACAGGGGGCAGAGAAAAACTGTTTTTT,CASSLFSTGGREKLFF
TRBD1,.,TRBJ1-2,TRBV4-3,TGCGCCAGCAGCCAAGATTCGGCAGGGGGAAACTATGGCTACACCTTC,CASSQDSAGGNYGYTF
.,.,TRBJ2-1,TRBV5-6,TGTGCCAGCAGCTTAAGGGGACCTCCTGGTGAGCAGTTCTTC,CASSLRGPPGEQFF
.,few,TRBJ2-5,TRBV6-5,TGTGCCAGCAGTTACGTGGCAGGGGAAGAGACCCAGTACTTC,CASSYVAGEETQYF
.,.,TRBJ1-2,TRBV19,TGTGCCAGTAGTAGACACAGCTATGGCTACACCTTC,CASSRHSYGYTF
.,.,TRBJ1-1,TRBV19,TGTGCCAGTAGTCCGGACGGTATGAACACTGAAGCTTTCTTT,CASSPDGMNTEAFF
TRBD1,.,TRBJ1-4,TRBV7-9,TGTGCCAGCAGCGTCGGGACAGGGGGTGAAAAACTGTTTTTT,CASSVGTGGEKLFF
.,.,TRBJ2-1,TRBV21-1,TGTGCCAGCAGTATCCGTGAGTGGACTAGCGGGCCCAATGAGCAGTTCTTC,CASSIREWTSGPNEQFF
.,once,TRBJ2-7,TRBV27,TGTGCCAGCAGTTTTAGGGTCAGTTACGAGCAGTACTTC,CASSFRVSYEQYF
.,.,TRBJ2-5,TRBV29-1,TGCAGCGTAGCTGGACAGATGCGGACCCAGTACTTC,CSVAGQMRTQYF
TRBD1,.,TRBJ1-5,TRBV6-2/TRBV6-3,TGTGCCAGCAGTGGGACAGCCAATCAGCCCCAGCATTTT,CASSGTANQPQHF
TRBD1,.,TRBJ2-2,TRBV2,TGTGCCAGCAGTGGGCCAGGGGGCTACACCGGGGAGCTGTTTTTT,CASSGPGGYTGELFF
.,.,TRBJ2-3,TRBV11-2,TGTGCCAGCAGCTCCAGACTAGATACGCAGTATTTT,CASSSRLDTQYF
.,.,TRBJ1-1,TRBV5-6,TGTGCCAGCAGCTTGTTAGATGAAGCTTTCTTT,CASSLLDEAFF
.,few,TRBJ2-2,TRBV9,TGTGCCAGCAGCGTCGGTTTGAACACCGGGGAGCTGTTTTTT,CASSVGLNTGELFF
.,once,TRBJ2-1,TRBV9,TGTGCCAGCAGCGTGTCTGGTGGGGTGGCGTCTTCCTACAATGAGCAGTTCTTC,CASSVSGGVASSYNEQFF